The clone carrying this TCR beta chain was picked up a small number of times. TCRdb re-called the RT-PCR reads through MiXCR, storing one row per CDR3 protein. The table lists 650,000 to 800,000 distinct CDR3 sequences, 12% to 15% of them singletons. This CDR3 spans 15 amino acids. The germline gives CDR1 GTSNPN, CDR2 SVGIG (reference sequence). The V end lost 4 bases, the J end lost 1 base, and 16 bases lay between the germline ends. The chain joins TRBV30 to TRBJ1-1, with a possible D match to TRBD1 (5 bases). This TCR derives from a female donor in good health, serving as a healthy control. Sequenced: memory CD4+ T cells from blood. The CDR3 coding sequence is TGTGCCTGGATAGCGCAGGGCCGGGGGAACACTGAAGCTTTCTTT. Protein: CAWIAQGRGNTEAFF.